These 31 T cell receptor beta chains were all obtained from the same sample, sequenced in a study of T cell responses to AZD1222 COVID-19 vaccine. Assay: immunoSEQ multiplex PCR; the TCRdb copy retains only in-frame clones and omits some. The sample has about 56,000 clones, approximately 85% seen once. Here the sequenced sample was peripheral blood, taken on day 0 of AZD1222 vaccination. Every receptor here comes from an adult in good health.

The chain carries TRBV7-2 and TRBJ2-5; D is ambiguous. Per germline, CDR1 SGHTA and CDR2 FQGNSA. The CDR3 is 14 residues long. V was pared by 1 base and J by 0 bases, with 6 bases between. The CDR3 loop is CASSLESYQETQYF. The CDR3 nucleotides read TGTGCCAGCAGCTTAGAATCGTACCAAGAGACCCAGTACTTC.

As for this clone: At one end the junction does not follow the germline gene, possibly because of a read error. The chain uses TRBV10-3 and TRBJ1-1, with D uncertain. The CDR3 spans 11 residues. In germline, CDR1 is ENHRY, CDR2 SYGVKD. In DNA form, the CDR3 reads TGTGCCGCGGCAAGAAACAGTGAAGCTTTCTTT. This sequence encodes CAAARNSEAFF.

The DNA of the CDR3 is TGCAGTGCTAGTAACGCGGGGGGGCGTGGAGAGACCCAGTACTTC. It translates to CSASNAGGRGETQYF. The chain couples TRBV20-1 to TRBJ2-5; 9 bases map to TRBD2. V lost 3 bases and J lost 4; bases outside the gene matches: 9. The V gene's germline CDR1 is DFQATT and CDR2 SNEGSKA (reference sequence). The CDR3 covers 15 residues.

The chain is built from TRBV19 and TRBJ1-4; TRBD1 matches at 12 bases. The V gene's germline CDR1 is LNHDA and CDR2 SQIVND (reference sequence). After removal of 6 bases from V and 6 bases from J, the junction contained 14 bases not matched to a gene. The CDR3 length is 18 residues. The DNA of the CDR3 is TGTGCCAGTAGAAACCGCCCGGGACAGGGGGCGGCCTATGAAAAACTGTTTTTT. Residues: CASRNRPGQGAAYEKLFF. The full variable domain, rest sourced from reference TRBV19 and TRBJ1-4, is DGGITQSPKYLFRKEGQNVTLSCEQNLNHDAMYWYRQDPGQGLRLIYYSQIVNDFQKGDIAEGYSVSREKKESFPLTVTSAQKNPTAFYLCASRNRPGQGAAYEKLFFGSGTQLSVL.

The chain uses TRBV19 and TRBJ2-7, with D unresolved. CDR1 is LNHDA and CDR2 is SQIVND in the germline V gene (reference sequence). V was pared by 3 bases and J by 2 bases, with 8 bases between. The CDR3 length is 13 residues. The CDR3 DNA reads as TGTGCCAGTAGTATCGGACCCCCCTACGAGCAGTACTTC. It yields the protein CASSIGPPYEQYF.

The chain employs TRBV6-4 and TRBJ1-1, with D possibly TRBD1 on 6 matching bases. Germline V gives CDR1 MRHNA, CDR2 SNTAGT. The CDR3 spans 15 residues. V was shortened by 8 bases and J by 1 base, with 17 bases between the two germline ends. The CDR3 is CASRLFDRTNTEAFF. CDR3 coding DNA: TGTGCCAGCCGACTATTTGACAGGACGAACACTGAAGCTTTCTTT.

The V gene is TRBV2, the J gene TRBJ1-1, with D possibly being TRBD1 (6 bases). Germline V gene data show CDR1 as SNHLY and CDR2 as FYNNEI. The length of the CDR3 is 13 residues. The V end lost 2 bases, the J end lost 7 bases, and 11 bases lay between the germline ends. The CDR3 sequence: CASSERGGGEAFF. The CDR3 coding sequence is TGTGCCAGCAGTGAACGGGGAGGGGGTGAAGCTTTCTTT.

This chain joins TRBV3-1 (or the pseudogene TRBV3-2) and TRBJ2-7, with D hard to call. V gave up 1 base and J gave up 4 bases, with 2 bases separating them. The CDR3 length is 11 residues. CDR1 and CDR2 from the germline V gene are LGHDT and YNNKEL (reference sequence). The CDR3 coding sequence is TGTGCCAGCAGCCAAGGGTACGAGCAGTACTTC. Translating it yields CASSQGYEQYF.

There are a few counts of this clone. CDR3 in amino acids: CASRYPGQGNTIYF. The CDR3, as DNA: TGTGCCAGCAGATATCCGGGACAGGGAAACACCATATATTTT. The chain has TRBV2 and TRBJ1-3, with 7 positions matching TRBD1. With 6 bases clipped from V and 4 bases from J, the junction kept 6 bases outside the gene matches. CDR1 SNHLY and CDR2 FYNNEI come from the germline V gene. The CDR3 length is 14 residues. Variable domain in full (rest from reference TRBV2 and TRBJ1-3): EPEVTQTPSHQVTQMGQEVILRCVPISNHLYFYWYRQILGQKVEFLVSFYNNEISEKSEIFDDQFSVERPDGSNFTLKIRSTKLEDSAMYFCASRYPGQGNTIYFGEGSWLTVV.

The CDR3 region has the DNA TGTGCCGGGGCACCGGGACAGAGTAGGGATACGCAGTATTTT. This translates into CAGAPGQSRDTQYF. The rearrangement joins TRBV5-5 to TRBJ2-3; 7 bases agree with TRBD1. CDR3 length equals 14 residues. Per the germline V gene, CDR1 is SGHKS and CDR2 is YYEKEE (reference sequence). The V gene end was trimmed by 10 bases and the J gene end by 6 bases; junction bases not matched to a gene: 14.

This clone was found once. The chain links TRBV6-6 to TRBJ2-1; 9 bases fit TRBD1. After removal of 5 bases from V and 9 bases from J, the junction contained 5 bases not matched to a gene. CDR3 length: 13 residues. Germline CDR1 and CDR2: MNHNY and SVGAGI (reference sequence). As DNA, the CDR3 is TGTGCCAGCAGTCCTACAGGGGGCGGTGAGCAGTTCTTC. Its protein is CASSPTGGGEQFF.

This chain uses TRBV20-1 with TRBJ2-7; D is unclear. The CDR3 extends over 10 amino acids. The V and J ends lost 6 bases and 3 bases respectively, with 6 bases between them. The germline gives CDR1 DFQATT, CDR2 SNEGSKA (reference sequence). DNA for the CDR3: TGCAGTGCAAAGAACTACGAGCAGTACTTC. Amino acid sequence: CSAKNYEQYF.

CDR3: CASSLSANYGYTF. CDR3 nucleotides: TGTGCCAGCAGTTTGTCGGCGAACTATGGCTACACCTTC. V and J are TRBV12-3 or TRBV12-4 and TRBJ1-2, with D unclear. This CDR3 has 13 residues. The ends were cut back, 3 bases at V and 2 bases at J, with 7 bases in the middle.

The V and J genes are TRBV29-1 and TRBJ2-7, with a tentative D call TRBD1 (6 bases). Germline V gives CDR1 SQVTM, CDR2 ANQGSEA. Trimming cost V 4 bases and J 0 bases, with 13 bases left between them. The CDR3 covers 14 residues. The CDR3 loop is CSVVGASGSYEQYF. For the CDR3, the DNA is TGCAGCGTTGTGGGGGCAAGTGGCTCCTACGAGCAGTACTTC.

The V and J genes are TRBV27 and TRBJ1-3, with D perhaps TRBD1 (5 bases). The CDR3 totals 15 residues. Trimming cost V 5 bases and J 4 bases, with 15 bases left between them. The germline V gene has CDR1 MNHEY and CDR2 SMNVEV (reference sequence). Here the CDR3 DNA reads TGTGCCAGCAGTCCCTCAGGGAGATCAGGAAACACCATATATTTT. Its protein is CASSPSGRSGNTIYF.

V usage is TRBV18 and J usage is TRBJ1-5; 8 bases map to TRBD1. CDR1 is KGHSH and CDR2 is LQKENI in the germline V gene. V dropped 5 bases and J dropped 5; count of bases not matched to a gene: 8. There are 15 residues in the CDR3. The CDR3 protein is CASSIQGAGDQPQHF. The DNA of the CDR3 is TGTGCCAGCTCAATTCAGGGGGCCGGGGATCAGCCCCAGCATTTT.

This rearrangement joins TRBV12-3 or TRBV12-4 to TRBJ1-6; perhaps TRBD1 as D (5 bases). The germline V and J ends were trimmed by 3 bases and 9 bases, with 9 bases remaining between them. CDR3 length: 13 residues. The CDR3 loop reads CASSLTVGSPLHF. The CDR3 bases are TGTGCCAGCAGTTTGACAGTTGGTTCACCCCTCCACTTT.

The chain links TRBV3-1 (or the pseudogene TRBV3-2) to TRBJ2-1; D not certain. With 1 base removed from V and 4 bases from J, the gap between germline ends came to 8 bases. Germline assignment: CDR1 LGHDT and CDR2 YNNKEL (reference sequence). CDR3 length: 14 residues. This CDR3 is CASSQADSYNEQFF. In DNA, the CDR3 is TGTGCCAGCAGCCAAGCCGACTCTTACAATGAGCAGTTCTTC.

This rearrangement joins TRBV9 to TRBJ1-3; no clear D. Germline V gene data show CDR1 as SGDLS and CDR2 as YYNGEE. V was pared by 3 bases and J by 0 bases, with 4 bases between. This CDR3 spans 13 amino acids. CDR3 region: CASSGHSGNTIYF. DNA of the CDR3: TGTGCCAGCAGCGGACACTCTGGAAACACCATATATTTT.

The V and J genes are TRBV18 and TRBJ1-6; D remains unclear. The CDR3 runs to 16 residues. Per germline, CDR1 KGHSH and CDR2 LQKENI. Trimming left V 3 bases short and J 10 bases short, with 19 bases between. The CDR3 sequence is CASSPSGSGQVSPLHF. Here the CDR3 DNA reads TGTGCCAGCTCACCCTCCGGCAGCGGGCAGGTCTCACCCCTCCACTTT.

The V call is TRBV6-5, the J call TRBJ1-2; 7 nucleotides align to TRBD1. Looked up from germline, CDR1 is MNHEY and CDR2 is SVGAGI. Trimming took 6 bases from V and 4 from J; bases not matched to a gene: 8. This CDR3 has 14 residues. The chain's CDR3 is CASRDRALVYGYTF. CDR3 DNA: TGTGCCAGCAGAGACAGGGCCCTCGTCTATGGCTACACCTTC.

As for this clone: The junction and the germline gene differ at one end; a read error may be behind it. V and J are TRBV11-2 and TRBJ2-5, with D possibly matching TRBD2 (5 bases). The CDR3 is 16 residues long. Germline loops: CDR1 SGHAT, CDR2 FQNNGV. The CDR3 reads CASSLEGPQRQETQYF. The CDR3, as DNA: TGTGCCAGCAGCCTAGAGGGCCCCCAGCGCCAAGAGACCCAGTACTTC.

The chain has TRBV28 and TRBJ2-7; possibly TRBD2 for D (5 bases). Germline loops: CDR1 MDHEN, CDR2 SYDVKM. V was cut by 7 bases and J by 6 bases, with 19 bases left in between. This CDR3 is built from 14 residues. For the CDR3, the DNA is TGTGCCAGCATCAGCGGCAGTGGGTTCTCCGAGCAGTACTTC. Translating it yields CASISGSGFSEQYF.

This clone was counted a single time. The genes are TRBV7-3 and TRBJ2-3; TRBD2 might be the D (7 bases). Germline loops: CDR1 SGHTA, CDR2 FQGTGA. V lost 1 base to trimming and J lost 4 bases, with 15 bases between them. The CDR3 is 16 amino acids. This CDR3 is CASSLNGRGGPDTQYF. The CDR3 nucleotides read TGTGCCAGCAGCTTAAATGGCAGGGGAGGGCCAGATACGCAGTATTTT.

In DNA, the CDR3 is TGTGCCAGCAGCGTTGGCGGGGAATTTTCACCCCTCCACTTT. Its translation: CASSVGGEFSPLHF. This rearrangement joins TRBV13 to TRBJ1-6; D not resolved. V was pared by 5 bases and J by 9 bases, with 14 bases between. Germline V gives CDR1 PRHDT, CDR2 FYEKMQ (reference sequence). CDR3 length: 14 amino acids. The full variable domain, rest sourced from reference TRBV13 and TRBJ1-6, is AAGVIQSPRHLIKEKRETATLKCYPIPRHDTVYWYQQGPGQDPQFLISFYEKMQSDKGSIPDRFSAQQFSDYHSELNMSSLELGDSALYFCASSVGGEFSPLHFGNGTRLTVT.

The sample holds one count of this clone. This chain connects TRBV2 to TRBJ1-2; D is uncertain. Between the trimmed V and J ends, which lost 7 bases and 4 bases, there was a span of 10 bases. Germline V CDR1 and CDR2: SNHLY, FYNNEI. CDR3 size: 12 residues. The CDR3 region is CASIRTVYGYTF. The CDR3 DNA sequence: TGTGCCAGCATCCGGACGGTCTATGGCTACACCTTC.

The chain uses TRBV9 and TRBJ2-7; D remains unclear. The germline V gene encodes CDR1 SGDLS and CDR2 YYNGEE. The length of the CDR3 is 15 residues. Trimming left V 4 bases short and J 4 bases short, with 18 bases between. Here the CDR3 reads CASSTYSGSQYEQYF. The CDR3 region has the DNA TGTGCCAGCAGCACCTATTCCGGGTCCCAATACGAGCAGTACTTC.

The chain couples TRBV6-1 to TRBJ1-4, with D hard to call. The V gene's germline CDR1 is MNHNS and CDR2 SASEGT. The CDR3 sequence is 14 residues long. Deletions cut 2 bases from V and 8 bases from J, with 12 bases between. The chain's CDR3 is CASSEMKGREKLFF. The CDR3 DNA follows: TGTGCCAGCAGTGAAATGAAAGGAAGGGAAAAACTGTTTTTT.

The CDR3: CASSQTGGTGNTIYF. The DNA of the CDR3 is TGTGCCAGCAGCCAAACAGGGGGAACTGGAAACACCATATATTTT. This chain uses TRBV4-2 with TRBJ1-3; 8 bases map to TRBD1. The CDR3 length is 15 residues. V shed 2 bases, J shed 2 bases, and the junction held 2 bases outside the gene matches. CDR1 and CDR2 from the germline V gene are LGHNA and YNFKEQ.

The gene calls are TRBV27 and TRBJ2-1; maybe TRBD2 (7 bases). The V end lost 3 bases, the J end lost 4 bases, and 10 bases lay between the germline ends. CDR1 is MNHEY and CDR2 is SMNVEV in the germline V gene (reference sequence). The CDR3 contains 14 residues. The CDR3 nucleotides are TGTGCCAGCAGTTTGGGGGGGCCTTACAATGAGCAGTTCTTC. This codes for CASSLGGPYNEQFF.

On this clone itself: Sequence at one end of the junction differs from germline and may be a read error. The CDR3 nucleotides are TGTGCTAGCAGCTTGTCGTACACCGGGGAGCTGTTTTTT. Translated: CASSLSYTGELFF. The chain joins TRBV7-7 to TRBJ2-2, with D uncertain. Germline V gene sequence: CDR1 SSHAT, CDR2 FNYEAQ (reference sequence). The CDR3 sequence is 13 residues long.